This T cell receptor (beta chain) was sequenced for a study of T cell repertoires in cytomegalovirus infection. Broader study findings: In two of eight donors, the top clonotype was HLA-C-restricted CMV-specific.

V was shortened by 11 bases and J by 0 bases, with 14 bases between the two germline ends. Germline V CDR1 and CDR2: MNHNS, SASEGT. This CDR3 region has 15 residues. This clonotype was observed a few times. Its antigen is currently unknown. From the reads, TCRdb called clonotypes with MiXCR, one entry per CDR3 protein. The table lists hundreds of thousands of distinct CDR3 sequences, roughly 9.3% of them singletons. This sequence originates from a human donor in good health (CMV status not recorded). Some clones in this sample may be carry-over from other donors' samples. The chain recombines TRBV6-1 with TRBJ2-6, with D perhaps matching TRBD2 (6 bases). Sequencing was carried out using PBMCs. CDR3 residues: CASQMGGSGANVLTF. DNA for the CDR3: TGTGCCTCGCAAATGGGGGGCTCTGGGGCCAACGTCCTGACTTTC.